The following is a T cell receptor beta chain sequence with its context. This sample is part of a study of control samples from healthy donors and cancer patients. Generated by immunoSEQ multiplex PCR, the TCRdb table keeps only in-frame clones and is missing some. The sample carries 91,000 or so clones, about nine tenths recorded once. The CDR3 runs to 12 residues. V dropped 7 bases and J dropped 3 bases, with 7 bases sitting between them. Germline V CDR1 and CDR2: SNHLY, FYNNEI. The source material was blood. This chain joins TRBV2 and TRBJ1-3; D might be TRBD1 (6 bases). The sequence was collected from a woman younger than 45 in good health. In nucleotides, the CDR3 is TGTGCCAGCAACAGGGTTGGAAACACCATATATTTT. It specifies CASNRVGNTIYF.